Listed below are T cell receptor beta chains from one sample, sequenced in a study of CD8 T cells in ankylosing spondylitis. One entry per CDR3 protein results from TCRdb running MiXCR on the 5' RACE reads. The table lists fewer than 400,000 distinct CDR3 sequences, about 20% of them singletons. Source material: blood, either unsorted or a sorted T cell fraction (not recorded which). Every receptor here comes from a male donor with ankylosing spondylitis. The CDR3 runs from the conserved cysteine through the conserved F or W. The order of the fields is D gene, V gene, clone size, J gene, CDR3 DNA, CDR3 protein. The D gene is left open where the match is weak. Clone size appears in some rows only: once, few, many, or a class for an expanded clone.

d_gene: NA; v_gene: TRBV18; abundance: NA; j_gene: TRBJ2-1; CDR3nt: TGTGCCAGCTCACCACTAATGGCCGCAGAGCAGTTCTTC; CDR3aa: CASSPLMAAEQFF
d_gene: TRBD1; v_gene: TRBV4-2; abundance: many; j_gene: TRBJ1-1; CDR3nt: TGTGCCAGCAGCCTCGGGACAGGGTTGGATACTGAAGCTTTCTTT; CDR3aa: CASSLGTGLDTEAFF
d_gene: TRBD2; v_gene: TRBV12-3/TRBV12-4; abundance: NA; j_gene: TRBJ2-5; CDR3nt: TGTGCCAGCACCGGAAGGGGACTACAAGAGACCCAGTACTTC; CDR3aa: CASTGRGLQETQYF
d_gene: NA; v_gene: TRBV29-1; abundance: many; j_gene: TRBJ1-2; CDR3nt: TGCAGCGCAGCGTCCGGGGGCGATGGCTACACCTTC; CDR3aa: CSAASGGDGYTF
d_gene: NA; v_gene: TRBV29-1; abundance: few; j_gene: TRBJ2-7; CDR3nt: TGCAGCGCTATGCGCGGCAGGGAGCAGTACTTC; CDR3aa: CSAMRGREQYF
d_gene: NA; v_gene: TRBV18; abundance: NA; j_gene: TRBJ1-1; CDR3nt: TGTGCCAGCTCACCATTAGGGAACACTGAAGCTTTCTTT; CDR3aa: CASSPLGNTEAFF
d_gene: NA; v_gene: TRBV20-1; abundance: NA; j_gene: TRBJ2-3; CDR3nt: TGCAGTGCTAGAGACGACGGCCCTAGAGATACGCAGTATTTT; CDR3aa: CSARDDGPRDTQYF
d_gene: NA; v_gene: TRBV13; abundance: few; j_gene: TRBJ1-5; CDR3nt: TGTGCCAGCAGCCAACGGGGGGGGGGAGCGACCCAGCATTTT; CDR3aa: CASSQRGGGATQHF
d_gene: TRBD1; v_gene: TRBV5-1; abundance: few; j_gene: TRBJ1-4; CDR3nt: TGCGCCAGCAGCGTACAGGGGGCGACTGAAAAACTGTTTTTT; CDR3aa: CASSVQGATEKLFF
d_gene: TRBD2; v_gene: TRBV20-1; abundance: few; j_gene: TRBJ2-3; CDR3nt: TGCAGTGCTGCAGACGCCCTAGCGGGAGGTGCAGATACGCAGTATTTT; CDR3aa: CSAADALAGGADTQYF
d_gene: NA; v_gene: TRBV5-1; abundance: NA; j_gene: TRBJ2-5; CDR3nt: TGCGCCAGCAGCTTGCCCCGGGACCTCCGAGCGGAGACCCAGTACTTC; CDR3aa: CASSLPRDLRAETQYF
d_gene: NA; v_gene: TRBV5-1; abundance: NA; j_gene: TRBJ1-1; CDR3nt: TGCGCCAGCAGCCAGACCGGGACGGAGAACACTGAAGCTTTCTTT; CDR3aa: CASSQTGTENTEAFF
d_gene: TRBD1; v_gene: TRBV12-3/TRBV12-4; abundance: NA; j_gene: TRBJ1-2; CDR3nt: TGTGCCAGCAGACAGGGGAGCTCCTATGGCTACACCTTC; CDR3aa: CASRQGSSYGYTF
d_gene: TRBD2; v_gene: TRBV12-3/TRBV12-4; abundance: few; j_gene: TRBJ2-5; CDR3nt: TGTGCCAGCAGTCTGGGCGGGAGGGTAGAGACCCAGTACTTC; CDR3aa: CASSLGGRVETQYF
d_gene: NA; v_gene: TRBV6-5; abundance: NA; j_gene: TRBJ2-5; CDR3nt: TGTGCCAGCAGTTACTCGATGCCAGGGCAAGAGACCCAGTACTTC; CDR3aa: CASSYSMPGQETQYF
d_gene: NA; v_gene: TRBV4-3; abundance: NA; j_gene: TRBJ2-3; CDR3nt: TGCGCCAGCAGCCAAGATGCGAGCGGCGCCCCACAAGATACGCAGTATTTT; CDR3aa: CASSQDASGAPQDTQYF
d_gene: TRBD2; v_gene: TRBV7-3; abundance: NA; j_gene: TRBJ2-1; CDR3nt: TGTGCCAGCAGCGCCCGGACTAGCGGGAGATATGAGCAGTTCTTC; CDR3aa: CASSARTSGRYEQFF
d_gene: TRBD2; v_gene: TRBV5-1; abundance: once; j_gene: TRBJ2-4; CDR3nt: TGCGCCAGCAGCAAAGATAGCGGGCTAGGAAACATTCAGTACTTC; CDR3aa: CASSKDSGLGNIQYF
d_gene: NA; v_gene: TRBV7-2; abundance: many; j_gene: TRBJ2-2; CDR3nt: TGTGCCAGCAGCTTATACACCGGGGAGCTGTTTTTT; CDR3aa: CASSLYTGELFF
d_gene: NA; v_gene: TRBV4-1; abundance: few; j_gene: TRBJ1-5; CDR3nt: TGCGCCAGCAGCCAAGTTGGAGGGTTGAGCAATCAGCCCCAGCATTTT; CDR3aa: CASSQVGGLSNQPQHF
d_gene: NA; v_gene: TRBV29-1; abundance: few; j_gene: TRBJ1-4; CDR3nt: TGCAGCGTTGCCAGAGGCCTCGGGGGTGAAAAACTGTTTTTT; CDR3aa: CSVARGLGGEKLFF
d_gene: NA; v_gene: TRBV5-1; abundance: NA; j_gene: TRBJ1-1; CDR3nt: TGCGCCAGCAGCGCGGAATTAGGGGGGTCTGCTGAAGCTTTCTTT; CDR3aa: CASSAELGGSAEAFF
d_gene: NA; v_gene: TRBV20-1; abundance: NA; j_gene: TRBJ1-1; CDR3nt: TGCAGTGCTAGGAGGGTTTCGGCTTTCTTT; CDR3aa: CSARRVSAFF
d_gene: TRBD1; v_gene: TRBV6-6; abundance: NA; j_gene: TRBJ2-7; CDR3nt: TGTGCCAGCTCGGGACAGAACTCCTACGAGCAGTACTTC; CDR3aa: CASSGQNSYEQYF
d_gene: TRBD1; v_gene: TRBV28; abundance: few; j_gene: TRBJ1-1; CDR3nt: TGTGCCAGCAGGCAGGGGGTGAACACTGAAGCTTTCTTT; CDR3aa: CASRQGVNTEAFF
d_gene: NA; v_gene: TRBV7-2; abundance: NA; j_gene: TRBJ1-1; CDR3nt: TGTGCCAGCAGCTTAGTGATGGGGGCGCGAACTGAAGCTTTCTTT; CDR3aa: CASSLVMGARTEAFF
d_gene: NA; v_gene: TRBV11-3; abundance: few; j_gene: TRBJ2-4; CDR3nt: TGTGCCAGCAGTCAGGGCAAGAGCTTCGACATTCAGTACTTC; CDR3aa: CASSQGKSFDIQYF
d_gene: TRBD1; v_gene: TRBV28; abundance: few; j_gene: TRBJ1-4; CDR3nt: TGTGCCAGCAGTTCATCCGGACAGGGAGGCGAAAAACTGTTTTTT; CDR3aa: CASSSSGQGGEKLFF
d_gene: NA; v_gene: TRBV5-6; abundance: NA; j_gene: TRBJ2-2; CDR3nt: TGTGCCAGCAGCCGGACCCGGACGGCCACCGGGGAGCTGTTTTTT; CDR3aa: CASSRTRTATGELFF
d_gene: TRBD2; v_gene: TRBV7-2; abundance: many; j_gene: TRBJ2-2; CDR3nt: TGTGCCAGCAGCCCGGGACTAGCCACCGGGGAGCTGTTTTTT; CDR3aa: CASSPGLATGELFF
d_gene: NA; v_gene: TRBV11-2; abundance: NA; j_gene: TRBJ2-6; CDR3nt: TGTGCCAGCAGACCCCCCCGGGGTGGGGCCAACGTCCTGACTTTC; CDR3aa: CASRPPRGGANVLTF
d_gene: TRBD2; v_gene: TRBV5-1; abundance: NA; j_gene: TRBJ2-2; CDR3nt: TGCGCCAGCAGCTTACTAGCGGGAGGTTTGAACACCGGGGAGCTGTTTTTT; CDR3aa: CASSLLAGGLNTGELFF
d_gene: NA; v_gene: TRBV9; abundance: NA; j_gene: TRBJ2-3; CDR3nt: TGTGCCAGCAGCGCAAGCCCAGGGGGAGCGGGAGCAGATACGCAGTATTTT; CDR3aa: CASSASPGGAGADTQYF
d_gene: TRBD1; v_gene: TRBV2; abundance: NA; j_gene: TRBJ2-1; CDR3nt: TGTGCCAGCGGGCCGGGACAGTTATACAATGAGCAGTTCTTC; CDR3aa: CASGPGQLYNEQFF
d_gene: NA; v_gene: TRBV29-1; abundance: few; j_gene: TRBJ1-1; CDR3nt: TGCAGCGTTGTAAGGGGGAAAGCTTTCTTT; CDR3aa: CSVVRGKAFF
d_gene: NA; v_gene: TRBV12-3/TRBV12-4; abundance: many; j_gene: TRBJ1-2; CDR3nt: TGTGCCAGCAGTTTCGCCGGCAGGGACTATGGCTACACCTTC; CDR3aa: CASSFAGRDYGYTF
d_gene: NA; v_gene: TRBV9; abundance: few; j_gene: TRBJ2-7; CDR3nt: TGTGCCAGCAGCGTAGCCCCTAGCTATCACTACGAGCAGTACTTC; CDR3aa: CASSVAPSYHYEQYF
d_gene: TRBD2; v_gene: TRBV29-1; abundance: medium-sized; j_gene: TRBJ2-7; CDR3nt: TGCAGCGTTGTTGTTAGCGGGAGTCCGTACTTC; CDR3aa: CSVVVSGSPYF
d_gene: NA; v_gene: TRBV5-1; abundance: many; j_gene: TRBJ2-7; CDR3nt: TGCGCCAGCAGCCCGGATGGGAGGGGGTCCTACGAGCAGTACTTC; CDR3aa: CASSPDGRGSYEQYF
d_gene: NA; v_gene: TRBV2; abundance: NA; j_gene: TRBJ1-5; CDR3nt: TGTGCCAGCAGTAGCCAGGGCAATTACCAGCCCCAGCATTTT; CDR3aa: CASSSQGNYQPQHF
d_gene: TRBD1; v_gene: TRBV27; abundance: NA; j_gene: TRBJ1-2; CDR3nt: TGTGCCAGCAGTTTAAGTGGGACAGGACGGACGGGCTACACCTTC; CDR3aa: CASSLSGTGRTGYTF
d_gene: TRBD1; v_gene: TRBV28; abundance: NA; j_gene: TRBJ2-7; CDR3nt: TGTGCCAGCAAGCCAGGACAGGCAACCTACGAGCAGTACTTC; CDR3aa: CASKPGQATYEQYF
d_gene: NA; v_gene: TRBV29-1; abundance: few; j_gene: TRBJ2-7; CDR3nt: TGCAGCGTTGACCTCGGGATCGGCAGCTCCTACGAGCAGTACTTC; CDR3aa: CSVDLGIGSSYEQYF
d_gene: TRBD1; v_gene: TRBV5-1; abundance: few; j_gene: TRBJ2-2; CDR3nt: TGCGCCAGCAGCTTCGGGACAGGGAGATGGACCGGGGAGCTGTTTTTT; CDR3aa: CASSFGTGRWTGELFF
d_gene: NA; v_gene: TRBV7-9; abundance: few; j_gene: TRBJ1-5; CDR3nt: TGTGCCAGCAGCTTAGGGAGGGGCAAACAGGGTGGTCAGCCCCAGCATTTT; CDR3aa: CASSLGRGKQGGQPQHF
d_gene: NA; v_gene: TRBV12-3/TRBV12-4; abundance: many; j_gene: TRBJ2-1; CDR3nt: TGTGCCAGCAGTGACCGGGACTCGAGCTCCTACAATGAGCAGTTCTTC; CDR3aa: CASSDRDSSSYNEQFF
d_gene: NA; v_gene: TRBV29-1; abundance: few; j_gene: TRBJ2-5; CDR3nt: TGCAGCGTTGTTACACAGTTCCAAGAGACCCAGTACTTC; CDR3aa: CSVVTQFQETQYF